This section outlines one T cell receptor (beta chain) sequence together with its context. The data are from a study of blood T cells in healthy people across ages. V was pared by 2 bases and J by 5 bases, with 12 bases between. The CDR3 sequence is 14 residues long. Per the germline V gene, CDR1 is LGHDT and CDR2 is YNNKEL (reference sequence). The authors ran a second PCR of about 6 to 11 cycles using a sample-barcoded 5' primer and a J-beta primer mix. TCRdb itself ran the 5' RACE reads through MiXCR, one entry per CDR3 protein. Of some 1.1 million distinct CDR3 sequences listed, less than 45% were seen once; the top ten hold around 12%.

This chain connects TRBV3-1 to TRBJ1-1; the D is unclear. The source material was blood. The source is a man between 18 and 35 years old in good health. The CDR3 coding sequence is TGTGCCAGCAGCCAATCCCCTCCCGGAACTGAAGCTTTCTTT. Its translation: CASSQSPPGTEAFF.